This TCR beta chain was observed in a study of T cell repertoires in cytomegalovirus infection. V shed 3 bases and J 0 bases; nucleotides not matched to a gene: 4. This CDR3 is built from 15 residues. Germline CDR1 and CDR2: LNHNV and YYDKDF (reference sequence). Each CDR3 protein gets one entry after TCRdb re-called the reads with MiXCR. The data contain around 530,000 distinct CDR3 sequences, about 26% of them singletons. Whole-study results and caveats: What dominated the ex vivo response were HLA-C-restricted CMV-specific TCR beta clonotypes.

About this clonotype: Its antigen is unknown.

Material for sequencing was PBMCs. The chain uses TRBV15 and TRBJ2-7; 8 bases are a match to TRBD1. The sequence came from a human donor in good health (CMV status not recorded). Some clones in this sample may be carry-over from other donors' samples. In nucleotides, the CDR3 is TGTGCCACCAGCAGGGACAGGGATAGCTCCTACGAGCAGTACTTC. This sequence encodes CATSRDRDSSYEQYF.